This TCR beta chain emerged from a study of T cell repertoires in cytomegalovirus infection. Study-level information: CMV infection and matching HLA type were both indicated by public TCR beta signatures. Study findings and constraints: HLA-C-restricted CMV-specific TCR beta clonotypes prevailed in the ex vivo response. The study identified carriers of CMV plus the relevant HLA from cumulative public TCR beta family frequency.

CDR3 length: 17 amino acids. The germline CDR1 and CDR2 sequences are LNHNV and YYDKDF (reference sequence). V was shortened by 1 base and J by 7 bases, with 17 bases between the two germline ends. Details on this clonotype: What it recognizes is unknown.

TCRdb re-analysed the reads in MiXCR, keeping a single row per CDR3 protein. The profile shows approximately 400,000 distinct CDR3 sequences, roughly 31% of them singletons. V and J are TRBV15 and TRBJ1-6; D ambiguous. The clonotype was recovered from a human donor in good health (CMV status not recorded). Some clones in this sample may be carry-over from other donors' samples. The sequencing sample was made of PBMCs. The chain's CDR3 is CATSRGGLYGPNSPLHF. CDR3 in DNA: TGTGCCACCAGCAGAGGCGGCCTGTACGGCCCGAATTCACCCCTCCACTTT.